This TCR beta chain is from a study of T-cell memory formation after mild COVID-19. Study at large: TCR clusters were largely donor specific.

This clonotype was counted only a few times. Its target is not known. The study, taken as a whole, reports: That cross-reactive memory joined was suggested by some responding clones appearing in pre-infection memory.

TCRdb reprocessed the 5' RACE reads via MiXCR and lists one record per CDR3 protein. The data contain under 110,000 distinct CDR3 sequences, approximately 13% of them singletons. J gave up 13 bases and V 4 bases, and 12 bases lay outside the gene matches. The germline gives CDR1 SGHAT, CDR2 FQNNGV. CDR3 length equals 14 residues. The specimen sequenced was PBMCs or a T cell subset sorted from them (not recorded which). The origin of this receptor is an adult woman who had mild COVID-19 (a few samples of this study predate the infection). Cell type and time point are not known. This chain links TRBV11-2 with TRBJ2-7, with 11 bases identical to TRBD2. The CDR3 here is CASSSPGLAASRYF. In DNA form, the CDR3 reads TGTGCCAGCAGCTCGCCGGGACTAGCGGCCAGCCGATACTTC.